Sequencing of this T cell receptor beta chain was carried out in a study of Graves' ophthalmopathy and Graves' hyperthyroidism (dated 2018 in TCRdb). Concerning the study at large: Peripheral blood samples were taken at the time of initial diagnosis, before any treatment was given. In total, 135 blood samples were TCR-sequenced: approximately 42 ophthalmopathy, under 85 hyperthyroidism and approximately 17 hyperthyroidism-to-ophthalmopathy patients. The roughly 99 discovery patients were divided at random into training and test sets in a 7:3 ratio. The study used signatures of the TCR beta repertoire to tell Graves' ophthalmopathy apart from Graves' hyperthyroidism and to predict which patients would progress to ophthalmopathy. In five to seven hyperthyroidism patients, T-cell repertoires of thyroid tissue and blood were compared. A discovery set of 95 to 100 patients (approximately 42 ophthalmopathy, under 65 stable hyperthyroidism) was enrolled to explore V-J signatures distinguishing ophthalmopathy from hyperthyroidism. An independent validation cohort was composed of about 20 hyperthyroidism patients and around 16 patients who later progressed from hyperthyroidism to ophthalmopathy. Once sampling was done, hyperthyroidism patients were given methimazole at a starting dose of 30 mg daily, while ophthalmopathy patients were given high-dose intravenous methylprednisolone.

Broad study findings and their caveats: Among expanded thyroid clonotypes with frequency above 0.001, most also showed up in blood, which suggests that blood repertoires may reflect the thyroid immune response. Ophthalmopathy was separated from stable hyperthyroidism by the 13-signature model with about 88% sensitivity and about 81% specificity in cross-validation and with 80%/75% in the test set. No statistical method was used to set the sample size in advance, and the investigators knew which group each participant was assigned to. In validation, the model predicted ophthalmopathy progression with about 71% sensitivity and 72.22% specificity; some 13 predicted patients were CT-confirmed with GO in a median of approximately six months.

Ophthalmopathy patients had moderately to severely active disease, Clinical Activity Score of at least 3, NOSPECS grade of at least 4, and disease duration under 3 months. Anyone with other autoimmune diseases, uncontrolled infections, pregnancy or lactation was excluded from the study. Diagnosis relied on clinical symptoms, serum thyroxine, TRAb, thyroid ultrasound and orbital computed tomography. PBMCs were isolated from 10 ml of fresh peripheral blood by Ficoll-Paque density gradient centrifugation. Total RNA was extracted using Trizol reagent, and RNA quality was checked on an Agilent 2100 Bioanalyzer. CDR1 DFQATT and CDR2 SNEGSKA were looked up in the germline V gene (reference sequence). V loses 0 bases of germline sequence and J loses 6 bases, and the interval between the two ends is 11 bases. The CDR3 goes from the cysteine to the phenylalanine over 14 residues. Of the read, only the CDR3 DNA is kept; its 42 bases are in frame from base 1.

As for this clonotype: This clone's antigen is unknown. No qualities accompany the bases; no much larger clone lies one base away.

For repertoire sequencing, TCR beta CDR3 regions were amplified from RNA transcripts. The first round of RT-PCR was done with HTBI primers and the Qiagen OneStep RT-PCR kit, and was followed by a second round of multiplex PCR, then size selection and purification. The libraries underwent paired-end sequencing with 100 bp reads on an Illumina HiSeq2000. Per the source publication's procedure: SOAPnuke was used to process the reads, removing any read that contained adapters or uncalled bases, had a mean Phred below 15, or lacked an exact match to the constant primer or identifier. COPE v1.2.5 was used to merge the high-quality paired reads. Each unique nucleotide sequence was treated as a clonotype, and MiTCR v1.1 was used to align the clonotypes to the IMGT TRB V, D and J references. Analysis was restricted to V-J combinations with a frequency above 0.0001, which covered about 99% of repertoires. For each V-J combination, a TCR clonal expansion and chaos score was defined as the ratio of F50 clonal expansion to chaos observed in the TCRdist matrix. Welch's t-statistics and random forest were used to reduce the features to some 13 V-J combinations, which were then used as input to a naive Bayes classifier. The similarity between thyroid and blood repertoires was quantified using the Morisita-Horn index. In-frame beta chains were kept once TCRdb had trimmed the public reads at Q25 with fastp and called clones with MiXCR. Entries that share a CDR3 protein sequence are merged under the most common genes and DNA. The V and J calls follow TCRdb's processing rather than the paper's. Here the sample has about 220,000 distinct CDR3 sequences; around a fifth occur a single time. The ten largest clonotypes hold around two fifths of the sample.

The receptor chain draws on TRBV20-1 and TRBJ2-2; possibly the D gene is TRBD2, per 6 matching bases. Sequencing was carried out using peripheral blood. This receptor was obtained from a woman in her forties or fifties with Graves' ophthalmopathy. Donor details come from another sample of the same person, matched by shared clones. The CDR3 amino acid sequence is: CSARDQKRAGELFF. The bases are TGCAGTGCTAGAGATCAGAAGCGGGCCGGGGAGCTGTTTTTT.